Sequencing of this T cell receptor (beta chain) was carried out in a study of T cells in narcolepsy (dated 2018 in TCRdb). With respect to the entire study: The study enrolled patients with narcolepsy type 1 or type 2 (NT1, NT2) together with healthy control donors. To look for autoreactive T cells in narcolepsy patients that target self-antigens of hypocretin neurons (hypocretin, TRIB2), the study used TCR Vbeta sequencing to follow clonotypes in blood and CSF.

From its cysteine to its phenylalanine, the CDR3 spans 18 amino acids. Only the CDR3 DNA is retained, 54 bases long and in frame from the first base. V and J are trimmed by 6 bases and 7 bases, and the gene matches miss 21 bases of the junction. Per the germline V gene, MDHEN is the CDR1 and SYDVKM is the CDR2. The library was made by the immunoSEQ multiplex PCR assay. This immuneACCESS table, as held by TCRdb, lists in-frame sequences with V and J called but not all clones. Of the missing ones, under half trace to an unresolved V gene in checked studies; the others have no known cause. Counted in this sample were tens of thousands of clones; around four fifths of them appeared once. Roughly 1.3% of the sample goes to the ten largest clones. For TCR Vbeta sequencing, memory CD4+ T cells were sorted ex vivo from the peripheral blood of both healthy controls and narcolepsy patients. With respect to this clone: Its antigen has not been determined. No much larger clone exists at a distance of one base, and base qualities are not known. Different DNA sequences within this sample yield the same CDR3.

The research as a whole found: According to the report, autoreactive clonotypes were detected serially in the blood of the same patients and of different patients, but not in healthy controls. Numbers of sequenced blood memory CD4+ clonotypes were comparable, averaging approximately 42,000 in patients and roughly 35,000 in controls. No sequences matching autoreactive T cell clones were contained in some blood memory CD4+ repertoires from patients and controls. Plots that compared CSF and blood CD4+ T cell clonotypes from the same patient highlighted HCRT-specific and TRIB2-specific autoreactive clonotypes.

The TCR comes from a human donor with narcolepsy. The source material was CD45RA- memory CD4+ T cells from PBMCs. According to the study, the label for this sample's cell subset or site signals: memory T cells sorted ex vivo from peripheral blood. The V and J genes are TRBV28 and TRBJ1-2; 9 nucleotides in the junction match TRBD1. For the CDR3, the sequence is CASRRRDREFGFTFGYTF. The sequenced DNA is TGTGCCAGCAGAAGACGGGACAGGGAGTTTGGTTTTACTTTTGGCTACACCTTC.